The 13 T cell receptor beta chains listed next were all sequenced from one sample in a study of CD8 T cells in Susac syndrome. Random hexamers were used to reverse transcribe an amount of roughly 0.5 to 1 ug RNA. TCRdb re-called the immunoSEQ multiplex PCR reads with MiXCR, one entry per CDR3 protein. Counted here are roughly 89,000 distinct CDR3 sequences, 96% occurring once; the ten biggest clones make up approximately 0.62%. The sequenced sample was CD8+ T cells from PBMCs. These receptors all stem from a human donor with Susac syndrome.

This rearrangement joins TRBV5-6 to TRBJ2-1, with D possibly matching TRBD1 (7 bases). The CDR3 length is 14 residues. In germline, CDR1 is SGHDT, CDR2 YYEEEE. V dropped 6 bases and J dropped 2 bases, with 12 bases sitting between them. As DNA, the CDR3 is TGTGCCAGCATGCGCGGGACAGCCTACAATGAGCAGTTCTTC. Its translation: CASMRGTAYNEQFF.

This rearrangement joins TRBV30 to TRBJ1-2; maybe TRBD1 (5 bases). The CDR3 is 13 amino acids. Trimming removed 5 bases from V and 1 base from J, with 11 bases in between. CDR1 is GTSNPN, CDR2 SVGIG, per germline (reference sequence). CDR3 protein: CAWRRGINYGYTF. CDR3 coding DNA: TGTGCCTGGCGACGGGGCATTAACTATGGCTACACCTTC. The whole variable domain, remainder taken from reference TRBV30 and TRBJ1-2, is SQTIHQWPATLVQPVGSPLSLECTVEGTSNPNLYWYRQAAGRGLQLLFYSVGIGQISSEVPQNLSASRPQDRQFILSSKKLLLSDSGFYLCAWRRGINYGYTFGSGTRLTVV.

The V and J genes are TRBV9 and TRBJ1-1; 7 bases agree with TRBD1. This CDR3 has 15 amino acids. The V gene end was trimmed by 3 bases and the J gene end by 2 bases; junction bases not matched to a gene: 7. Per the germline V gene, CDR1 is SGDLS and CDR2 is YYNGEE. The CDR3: CASSARDRLNTEAFF. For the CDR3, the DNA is TGTGCCAGCAGCGCCCGGGACAGATTAAACACTGAAGCTTTCTTT.

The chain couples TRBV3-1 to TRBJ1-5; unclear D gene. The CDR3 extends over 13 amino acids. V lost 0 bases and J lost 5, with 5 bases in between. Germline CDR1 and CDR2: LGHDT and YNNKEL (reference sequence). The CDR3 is CASSQDRDQPQHF. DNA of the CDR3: TGTGCCAGCAGCCAAGATCGGGATCAGCCCCAGCATTTT.

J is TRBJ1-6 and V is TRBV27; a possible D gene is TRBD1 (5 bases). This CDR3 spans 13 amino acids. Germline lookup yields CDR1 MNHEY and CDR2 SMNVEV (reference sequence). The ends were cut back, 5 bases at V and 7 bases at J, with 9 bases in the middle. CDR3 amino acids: CASSVGANSPLHF. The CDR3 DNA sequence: TGTGCCAGCAGTGTCGGGGCAAATTCACCCCTCCACTTT.

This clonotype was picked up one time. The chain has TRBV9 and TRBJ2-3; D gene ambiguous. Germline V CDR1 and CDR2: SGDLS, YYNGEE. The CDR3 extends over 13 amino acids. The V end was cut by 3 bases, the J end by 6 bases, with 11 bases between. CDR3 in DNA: TGTGCCAGCAGCGCAGAGTACGGGGATACGCAGTATTTT. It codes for CASSAEYGDTQYF. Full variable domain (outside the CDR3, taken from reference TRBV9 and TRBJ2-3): DSGVTQTPKHLITATGQRVTLRCSPRSGDLSVYWYQQSLDQGLQFLIQYYNGEERAKGNILERFSAQQFPDLHSELNLSSLELGDSALYFCASSAEYGDTQYFGPGTRLTVL.

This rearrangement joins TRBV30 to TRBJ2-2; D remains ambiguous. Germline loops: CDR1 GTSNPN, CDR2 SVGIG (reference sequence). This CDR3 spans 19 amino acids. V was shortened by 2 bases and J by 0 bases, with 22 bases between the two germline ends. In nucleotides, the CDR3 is TGTGCCTGGAGTCTTTTTCGAGAGATTAGGCAGACGAACACCGGGGAGCTGTTTTTT. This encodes CAWSLFREIRQTNTGELFF. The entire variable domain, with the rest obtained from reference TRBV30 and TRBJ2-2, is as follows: SQTIHQWPATLVQPVGSPLSLECTVEGTSNPNLYWYRQAAGRGLQLLFYSVGIGQISSEVPQNLSASRPQDRQFILSSKKLLLSDSGFYLCAWSLFREIRQTNTGELFFGEGSRLTVL.

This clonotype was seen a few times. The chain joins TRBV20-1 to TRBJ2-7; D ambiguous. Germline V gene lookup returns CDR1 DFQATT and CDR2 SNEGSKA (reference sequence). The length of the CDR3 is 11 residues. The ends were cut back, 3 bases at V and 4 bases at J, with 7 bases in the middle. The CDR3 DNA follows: TGCAGTGCTAGCGGGCAGTACGAGCAGTACTTC. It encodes CSASGQYEQYF.

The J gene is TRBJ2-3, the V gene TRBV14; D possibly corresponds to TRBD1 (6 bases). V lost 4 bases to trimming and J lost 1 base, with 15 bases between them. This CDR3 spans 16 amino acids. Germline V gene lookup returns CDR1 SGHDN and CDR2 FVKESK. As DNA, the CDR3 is TGTGCCAGCAGCCCATATGGGGGCGTCGGCACAGATACGCAGTATTTT. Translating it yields CASSPYGGVGTDTQYF.

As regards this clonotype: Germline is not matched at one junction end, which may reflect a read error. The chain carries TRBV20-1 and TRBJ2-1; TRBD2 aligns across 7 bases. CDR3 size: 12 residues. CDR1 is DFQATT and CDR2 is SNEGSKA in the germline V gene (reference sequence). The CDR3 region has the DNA TGCAGTATTCCGACTAGCTCAAATGTGCAGTTCTTC. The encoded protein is CSIPTSSNVQFF.

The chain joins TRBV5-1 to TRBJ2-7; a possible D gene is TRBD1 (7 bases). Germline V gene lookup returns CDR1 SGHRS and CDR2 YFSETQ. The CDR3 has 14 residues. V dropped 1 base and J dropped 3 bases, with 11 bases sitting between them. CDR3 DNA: TGCGCCAGCAGCTTGATCAGGGGGGACTACGAGCAGTACTTC. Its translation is CASSLIRGDYEQYF.

CDR3 protein: CATSRATYTEAFF. Here the CDR3 DNA reads TGTGCCACCAGCAGAGCAACCTACACTGAAGCTTTCTTT. This chain connects TRBV15 to TRBJ1-1; D call uncertain. Germline CDR1 and CDR2: LNHNV and YYDKDF (reference sequence). This CDR3 comprises 13 residues. V lost 1 base, J lost 3 bases, and 6 bases lay in between.

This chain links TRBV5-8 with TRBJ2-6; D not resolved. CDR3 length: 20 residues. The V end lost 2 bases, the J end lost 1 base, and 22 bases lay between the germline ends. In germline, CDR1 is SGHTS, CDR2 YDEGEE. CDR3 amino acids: CASSFRLGADLASGANVLTF. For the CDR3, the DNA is TGTGCCAGCAGCTTCCGTTTGGGCGCGGATTTGGCGTCTGGGGCCAACGTCCTGACTTTC.